This T cell receptor (beta chain) was sequenced for a study of T cells in Graves' hyperthyroidism and ophthalmopathy (dated by TCRdb to about 2019). General notes on the study: Peripheral blood was sampled at the time of initial diagnosis, prior to any treatment. A discovery cohort of about a hundred patients, 43 with Graves' ophthalmopathy and about 60 with stable Graves' hyperthyroidism, was used to find distinguishing TCR V-J signatures. The paper reports TCR Vbeta CDR3 sequencing of over 130 peripheral blood samples: 40 to 45 ophthalmopathy, fewer than 85 hyperthyroidism and some 17 progressor patients. Following sampling, methimazole starting at 30 mg daily was given to hyperthyroidism patients, and high-dose intravenous methylprednisolone was given to ophthalmopathy patients. Whether ophthalmopathy could be predicted prospectively was tested in an independent validation cohort made up of about 18 hyperthyroidism patients plus 17 patients who later progressed to ophthalmopathy. The 100 discovery patients were randomly split 7:3 into training and test sets. In several Graves' hyperthyroidism patients, the study also compared T-cell repertoires from thyroid tissue with T-cell repertoires from blood.

General conclusions and limits of the study: No statistical method was used to set the sample size in advance, and investigators knew the group allocation. A 13 V-J signature model separated ophthalmopathy from stable hyperthyroidism, with nearly 90% sensitivity and approximately 81% specificity in cross-validation and 80%/75% in testing. In validation, the model predicted progression to ophthalmopathy with approximately 70% sensitivity and 72% to 85% specificity, a median of approximately 6.5 months before onset. Blood samples also contained most of the expanded thyroid clonotypes (frequency above 0.001), which suggests that blood repertoires may reflect thyroid immune responses.

Moderately to severely active disease, a Clinical Activity Score of at least 3, a NOSPECS grade of at least 4, and a duration under 3 months were present in ophthalmopathy patients. The study excluded patients with uncontrolled infections, other autoimmune diseases, pregnancy or lactation. Diagnoses were established on the basis of clinical symptoms, serum thyroxine and TRAb, thyroid ultrasound, and orbital computed tomography. PBMCs were separated from 8 to 10 ml of fresh peripheral blood using Ficoll-Paque density gradient centrifugation. Trizol reagent was used to extract total RNA, and RNA quality was then checked on an Agilent 2100 Bioanalyzer. The TCR beta CDR3 regions were amplified from RNA transcripts. The first round of RT-PCR for the TCR CDR3 was performed with the HTBI primer set and the Qiagen OneStep RT-PCR kit. Libraries were constructed in a second round of multiplex PCR, after which size selection and purification were performed. Sequencing of the libraries was done on an Illumina HiSeq2000 using paired-end 100 bp reads. The original methods were these. Raw data were processed with SOAPnuke, discarding reads with adapters, uncalled bases, mean Phred below 15, or no exact constant-primer or identifier match. High-quality paired reads were merged using COPE v1.2.5, and each unique nucleotide sequence was defined as a clonotype. Clonotypes were aligned to IMGT TRBV, TRBD and TRBJ reference segments using MiTCR v1.1. The analysis included only V-J combinations with a frequency above 0.0001, which together covered roughly 99% of the repertoires. A TCS score was defined as the ratio between F50 (clonal expansion) and ExV (chaos), using BLOSUM62-based TCRdist between CDR3 peptides within each V-J. Welch's t-statistics and random forest reduced fewer than 550 V-J features to 10 to 15, which were used in a naive Bayes classifier (R e1071). TCRdb took the public reads, trimmed them with fastp at Q25, ran MiXCR for clone calling and kept in-frame beta chains. Identical CDR3 proteins give one entry, which carries the most common genes and DNA. These V and J calls rely on TCRdb rather than the paper's analysis. The sample records more than 300,000 distinct CDR3 sequences, around 13% of which are singletons. In total, the top ten clones hold 15% to 20% of the sample.

The junction shows trimming of 4 bases on V and 1 base on J, and the gene matches do not reach 11 bases of it. The germline V gene sets CDR1 to SGDLS and CDR2 to YYNGEE. The CDR3 numbers 17 residues from cysteine through phenylalanine. This entry keeps only the CDR3 DNA: 51 bases, framed from base 1. Concerning this clonotype: The specificity of this receptor is unknown. Per-base qualities were not stored, and no clone one base away is much larger.

This sequence was found in a woman in her twenties or thirties with Graves' ophthalmopathy. The sequencing input was blood. The chain was built from TRBV9 and TRBJ2-1, with 7 bases aligning to TRBD1. The DNA reads TGTGCCAGCAGCTCCCCTCGGACAGGCGCATCCTACAATGAGCAGTTCTTC. Its protein is CASSSPRTGASYNEQFF.